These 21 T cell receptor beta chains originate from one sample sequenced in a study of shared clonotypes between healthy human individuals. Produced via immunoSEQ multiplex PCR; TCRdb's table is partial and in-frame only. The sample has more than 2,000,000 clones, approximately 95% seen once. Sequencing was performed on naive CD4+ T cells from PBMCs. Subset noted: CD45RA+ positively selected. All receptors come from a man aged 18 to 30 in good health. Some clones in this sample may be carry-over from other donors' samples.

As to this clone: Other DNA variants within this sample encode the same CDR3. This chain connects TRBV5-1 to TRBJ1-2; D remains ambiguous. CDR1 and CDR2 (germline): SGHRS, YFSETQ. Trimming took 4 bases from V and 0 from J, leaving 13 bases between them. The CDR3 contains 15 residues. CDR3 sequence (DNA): TGCGCCAGCAGCCTTGTCGGAGGAACTAACTATGGCTACACCTTC. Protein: CASSLVGGTNYGYTF. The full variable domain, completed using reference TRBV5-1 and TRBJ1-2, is KAGVTQTPRYLIKTRGQQVTLSCSPISGHRSVSWYQQTPGQGLQFLFEYFSETQRNKGNFPGRFSGRQFSNSRSEMNVSTLELGDSALYLCASSLVGGTNYGYTFGSGTRLTVV.

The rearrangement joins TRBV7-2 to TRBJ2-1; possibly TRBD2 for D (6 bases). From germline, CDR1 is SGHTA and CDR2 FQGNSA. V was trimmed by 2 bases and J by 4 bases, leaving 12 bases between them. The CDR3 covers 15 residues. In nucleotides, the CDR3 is TGTGCCAGCAGCTTAAGTTCTAGCGCTTACAATGAGCAGTTCTTC. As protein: CASSLSSSAYNEQFF.

The CDR3 here is CASSGRDPNYGYTF. The CDR3 nucleotides are TGTGCCAGCAGCGGCCGGGACCCCAACTATGGCTACACCTTC. The gene calls are TRBV7-8 and TRBJ1-2, with D perhaps TRBD1 (5 bases). In germline, CDR1 is SGHVS, CDR2 FQNEAQ. The V end was cut by 5 bases, the J end by 2 bases, with 12 bases between. The CDR3 has 14 amino acids.

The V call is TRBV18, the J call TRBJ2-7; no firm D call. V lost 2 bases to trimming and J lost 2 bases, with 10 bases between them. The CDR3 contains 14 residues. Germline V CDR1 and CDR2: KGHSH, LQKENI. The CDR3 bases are TGTGCCAGCTCACCAGGAGTTTCCCCCTACGAGCAGTACTTC. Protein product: CASSPGVSPYEQYF.

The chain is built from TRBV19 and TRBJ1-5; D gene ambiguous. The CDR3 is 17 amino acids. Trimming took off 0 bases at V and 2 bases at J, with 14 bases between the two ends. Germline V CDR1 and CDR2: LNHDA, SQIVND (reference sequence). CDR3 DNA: TGTGCCAGTAGTATAGATTTTCGGCGGGTTGGCAATCAGCCCCAGCATTTT. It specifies CASSIDFRRVGNQPQHF.

The CDR3 is CASTLFRTITYEQYF. The CDR3, as DNA: TGTGCCAGCACCCTATTTCGGACAATAACCTACGAGCAGTACTTC. The chain uses TRBV5-5 and TRBJ2-7; D is perhaps TRBD1 (5 bases). The CDR3 length is 15 residues. V lost 6 bases to trimming and J lost 2 bases, with 18 bases between them. Germline V gene sequence: CDR1 SGHKS, CDR2 YYEKEE (reference sequence).

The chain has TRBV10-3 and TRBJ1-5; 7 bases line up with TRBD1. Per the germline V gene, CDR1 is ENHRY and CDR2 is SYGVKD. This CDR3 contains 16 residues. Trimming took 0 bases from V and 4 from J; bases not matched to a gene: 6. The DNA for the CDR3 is TGTGCCATCAGTGAGTCAGGGGGCGGTAATAATCAGCCCCAGCATTTT. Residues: CAISESGGGNNQPQHF.

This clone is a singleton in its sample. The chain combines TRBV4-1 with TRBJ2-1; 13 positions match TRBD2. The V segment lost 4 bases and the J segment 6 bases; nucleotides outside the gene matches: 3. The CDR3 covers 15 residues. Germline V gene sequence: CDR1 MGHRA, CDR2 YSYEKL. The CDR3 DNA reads TGCGCCAGCAGCCCGGGACTAGCGGGAACCAATGAGCAGTTCTTC. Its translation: CASSPGLAGTNEQFF.

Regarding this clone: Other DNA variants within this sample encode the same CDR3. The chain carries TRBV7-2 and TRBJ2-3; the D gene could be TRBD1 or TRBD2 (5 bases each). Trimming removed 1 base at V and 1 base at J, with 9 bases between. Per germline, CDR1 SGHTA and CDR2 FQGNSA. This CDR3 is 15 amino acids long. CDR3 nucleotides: TGTGCCAGCAGCTTAGGTATGGGGGGCACAGATACGCAGTATTTT. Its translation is CASSLGMGGTDTQYF.

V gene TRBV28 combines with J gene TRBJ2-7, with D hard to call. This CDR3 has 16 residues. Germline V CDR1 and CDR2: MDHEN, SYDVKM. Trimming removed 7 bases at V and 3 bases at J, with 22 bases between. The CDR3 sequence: CASNVGSFGRLYEQYF. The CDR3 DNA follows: TGTGCCAGCAACGTGGGGTCCTTCGGCCGGCTCTACGAGCAGTACTTC.

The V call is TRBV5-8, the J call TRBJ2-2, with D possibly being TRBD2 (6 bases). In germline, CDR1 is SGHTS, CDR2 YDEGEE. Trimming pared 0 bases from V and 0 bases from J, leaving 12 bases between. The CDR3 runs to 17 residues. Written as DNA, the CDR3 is TGTGCCAGCAGCTTGGTAGGCGGGACGGCGAACACCGGGGAGCTGTTTTTT. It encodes CASSLVGGTANTGELFF.

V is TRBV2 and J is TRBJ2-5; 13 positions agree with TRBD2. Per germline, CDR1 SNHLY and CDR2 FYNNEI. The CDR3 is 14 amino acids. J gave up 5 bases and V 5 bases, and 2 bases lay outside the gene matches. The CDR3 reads CASSKTSGRETQYF. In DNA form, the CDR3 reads TGTGCCAGCAGTAAGACTAGCGGGAGGGAGACCCAGTACTTC.

The CDR3, as DNA: TGTGCCAGCAGCCCAGGACTCGCCTTTGCCCAAGAGACCCAGTACTTC. The encoded protein is CASSPGLAFAQETQYF. This chain connects TRBV9 to TRBJ2-5; D possibly corresponds to TRBD2 (5 bases). The V gene lost 4 bases and the J gene lost 1 base, with 17 bases spanning the gap. Germline lookup yields CDR1 SGDLS and CDR2 YYNGEE. CDR3 length: 16 amino acids.

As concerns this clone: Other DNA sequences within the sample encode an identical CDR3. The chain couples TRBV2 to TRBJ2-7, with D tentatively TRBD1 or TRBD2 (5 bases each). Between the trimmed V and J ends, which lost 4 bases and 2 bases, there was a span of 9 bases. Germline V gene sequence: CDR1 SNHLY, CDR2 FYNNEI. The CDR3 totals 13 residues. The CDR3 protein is CASSVGTAYEQYF. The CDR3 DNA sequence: TGTGCCAGCAGTGTTGGGACCGCCTACGAGCAGTACTTC.

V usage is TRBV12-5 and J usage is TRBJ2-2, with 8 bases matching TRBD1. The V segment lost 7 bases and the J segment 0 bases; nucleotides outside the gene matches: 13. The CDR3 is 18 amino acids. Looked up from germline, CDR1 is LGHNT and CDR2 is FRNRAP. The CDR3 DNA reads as TGTGCTAGTGTCGTTGGACAGGGCATTATTCCGAACACCGGGGAGCTGTTTTTT. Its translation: CASVVGQGIIPNTGELFF.

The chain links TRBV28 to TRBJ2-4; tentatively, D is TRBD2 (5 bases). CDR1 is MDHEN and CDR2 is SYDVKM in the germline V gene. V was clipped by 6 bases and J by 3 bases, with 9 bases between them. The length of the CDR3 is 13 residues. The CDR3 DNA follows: TGTGCCAGCAGGGGTGGAGGCAAAAACATTCAGTACTTC. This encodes CASRGGGKNIQYF.

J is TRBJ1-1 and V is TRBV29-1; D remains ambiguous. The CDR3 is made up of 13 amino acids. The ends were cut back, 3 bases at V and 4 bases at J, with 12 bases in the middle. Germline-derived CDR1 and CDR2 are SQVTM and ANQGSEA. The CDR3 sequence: CSVERAIGTEAFF. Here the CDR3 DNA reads TGCAGCGTTGAGCGGGCAATCGGCACTGAAGCTTTCTTT.

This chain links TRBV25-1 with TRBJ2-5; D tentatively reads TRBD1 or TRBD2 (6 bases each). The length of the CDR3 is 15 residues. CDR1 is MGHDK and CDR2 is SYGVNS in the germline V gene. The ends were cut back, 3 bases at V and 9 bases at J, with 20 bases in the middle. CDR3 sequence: CASSDSGARKGPQYF. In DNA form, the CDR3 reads TGTGCCAGCAGTGACTCGGGGGCGCGGAAGGGGCCCCAGTACTTC.

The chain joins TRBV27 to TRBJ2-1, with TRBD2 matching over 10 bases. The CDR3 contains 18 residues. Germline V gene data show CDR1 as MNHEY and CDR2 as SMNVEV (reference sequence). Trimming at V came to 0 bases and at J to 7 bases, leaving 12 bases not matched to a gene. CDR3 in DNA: TGTGCCAGCAGTTTATCCTACTTGGGACTAGCGAATAATAATGAGCAGTTCTTC. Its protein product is CASSLSYLGLANNNEQFF.

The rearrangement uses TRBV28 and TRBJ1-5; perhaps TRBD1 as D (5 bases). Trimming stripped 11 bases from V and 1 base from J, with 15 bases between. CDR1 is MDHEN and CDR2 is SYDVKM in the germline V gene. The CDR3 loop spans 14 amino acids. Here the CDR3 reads CASQVRESNQPQHF. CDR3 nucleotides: TGTGCCTCACAGGTACGGGAGAGCAATCAGCCCCAGCATTTT.

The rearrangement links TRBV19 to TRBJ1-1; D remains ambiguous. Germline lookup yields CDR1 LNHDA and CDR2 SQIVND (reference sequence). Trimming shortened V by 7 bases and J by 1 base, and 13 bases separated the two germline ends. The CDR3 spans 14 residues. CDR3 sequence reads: CASIRWWGNTEAFF. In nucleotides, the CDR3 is TGTGCCAGTATACGGTGGTGGGGGAACACTGAAGCTTTCTTT.